Listed below are T cell receptor beta chains from one sample, sequenced in a study of blood T cell repertoires in COVID-19. The protocol was immunoSEQ multiplex PCR, while the TCRdb copy is restricted to in-frame clones and leaves out a portion. The sample holds around 250,000 clones, 86% seen once. The sample consisted of peripheral blood. All receptors derive from a man aged 35-49 years with active or convalescent COVID-19. Each CDR3 is given with its conserved first and last residue. D genes are given only for firm matches. A row's size may be missing; if present it is once, few, many or a size class.

clone size,J gene,D gene,V gene,CDR3 protein,CDR3 DNA
.,TRBJ1-4,.,TRBV5-6,CASSFGIGWTNEKLFF,TGTGCCAGCAGCTTCGGGATAGGGTGGACTAATGAAAAACTGTTTTTT
.,TRBJ1-1,.,TRBV3-1/TRBV3-2,CASSQRGGDTEAFF,TGTGCCAGCAGCCAACGGGGGGGGGACACTGAAGCTTTCTTT
.,TRBJ2-1,TRBD1,TRBV5-1,CASSTGQGGNEQFF,TGCGCCAGCAGCACCGGACAGGGGGGGAATGAGCAGTTCTTC
.,TRBJ1-2,.,TRBV2,CASSLTVDSVYGYTF,TGTGCCAGCAGTTTGACAGTCGACTCCGTCTATGGCTACACCTTC
.,TRBJ2-1,.,TRBV30,CAWSVGGQPYNEQFF,TGTGCCTGGAGTGTGGGGGGACAGCCATACAATGAGCAGTTCTTC
few,TRBJ1-6,TRBD1,TRBV6-5,CASSLGQGNSPLHF,TGTGCCAGCAGTCTTGGACAGGGGAATTCACCCCTCCACTTT
once,TRBJ2-3,TRBD2,TRBV30,CAWSVGLAGSTDTQYF,TGTGCCTGGAGTGTTGGTCTAGCGGGTAGCACAGATACGCAGTATTTT
once,TRBJ1-1,.,TRBV29-1,CSVVGANLNTEAFF,TGCAGCGTTGTGGGGGCGAACCTGAACACTGAAGCTTTCTTT
few,TRBJ2-1,TRBD1,TRBV4-2,CASSQEGPGGRFNEQFF,TGTGCCAGCAGCCAAGAGGGACCAGGGGGTCGGTTCAATGAGCAGTTCTTC
few,TRBJ2-2,TRBD1,TRBV19,CATLRGTGELFF,TGTGCCACCCTCAGGGGGACCGGGGAGCTGTTTTTT
few,TRBJ1-5,TRBD1,TRBV19,CASSKPGQGAGGQPQHF,TGTGCCAGTAGTAAACCGGGACAGGGGGCAGGCGGTCAGCCCCAGCATTTT